This is a list of T cell receptor beta chains from one sample in a study of T cells after yellow fever vaccination. TCRdb processed the 5' RACE reads anew with MiXCR; each CDR3 protein has one entry. This table has 280,000 or so distinct CDR3 sequences, about 10% appearing once. Source: CD4+ T cells sorted from PBMCs, taken 5 days after the yellow fever booster vaccination. These receptors all come from a man aged 18 to 30 who received the YFV17D yellow fever vaccine. CDR3s include the opening cysteine and the closing phenylalanine or tryptophan. D genes are given only for firm matches. Size values are once, few and many counts, or a class for expanded clones, and some rows have none.

cdr3_nt: TGTGCCAGCAGCCCGTTCCAGTTTAGCGGGGTAAGGGAGACCCAGTACTTC; cdr3_aa: CASSPFQFSGVRETQYF; d_call: TRBD2; v_call: TRBV12-3/TRBV12-4; j_call: TRBJ2-5; clone_size: .
cdr3_nt: TGTGCCACCAGCAGCCCTCCCCACGGGGGCGCCCCCAATGAGCAGTTCTTC; cdr3_aa: CATSSPPHGGAPNEQFF; d_call: .; v_call: TRBV15; j_call: TRBJ2-1; clone_size: .
cdr3_nt: TGTGCCAGCAAGGGGGGCTGGGTCACTGAAGCTTTCTTT; cdr3_aa: CASKGGWVTEAFF; d_call: .; v_call: TRBV12-3/TRBV12-4; j_call: TRBJ1-1; clone_size: few
cdr3_nt: TGTGCCAGCAGCCAAGAAGGTCAAGAGACCCAGTACTTC; cdr3_aa: CASSQEGQETQYF; d_call: .; v_call: TRBV3-1; j_call: TRBJ2-5; clone_size: few
cdr3_nt: TGCGCCAGCAGCCGGCGGGACACCCCTGAGGAGCAGTACTTC; cdr3_aa: CASSRRDTPEEQYF; d_call: .; v_call: TRBV5-1; j_call: TRBJ2-7; clone_size: .
cdr3_nt: TGCGCCAGCAGCTACGGGACTCGGGGAGAGACCCAGTACTTC; cdr3_aa: CASSYGTRGETQYF; d_call: .; v_call: TRBV5-1; j_call: TRBJ2-5; clone_size: .
cdr3_nt: TGTGCCAGCAGCCCCTCCGGGACAGCCGGAAAGAACACCGGGGAGCTGTTTTTT; cdr3_aa: CASSPSGTAGKNTGELFF; d_call: TRBD1; v_call: TRBV7-3; j_call: TRBJ2-2; clone_size: many
cdr3_nt: TGTGCCAGCACCTTAGACCCGGCAGGGAGGACTGAAGCTTTCTTT; cdr3_aa: CASTLDPAGRTEAFF; d_call: .; v_call: TRBV14; j_call: TRBJ1-1; clone_size: few
cdr3_nt: TGCGCCAGCAGCACCGGACAGGGACGGGGTACGCAGTATTTT; cdr3_aa: CASSTGQGRGTQYF; d_call: TRBD1; v_call: TRBV5-1; j_call: TRBJ2-3; clone_size: few
cdr3_nt: TGTGCCAGCAGCTTAACCTCCGGGACAGGGGGCGATGAGCAGTACTTC; cdr3_aa: CASSLTSGTGGDEQYF; d_call: TRBD1; v_call: TRBV5-1; j_call: TRBJ2-7; clone_size: .
cdr3_nt: TGCAGTGCCGTACAGGGGATGATGAACACTGAAGCTTTCTTT; cdr3_aa: CSAVQGMMNTEAFF; d_call: TRBD1; v_call: TRBV20-1; j_call: TRBJ1-1; clone_size: .
cdr3_nt: TGTGCCAGCAATAAAGGGGACCAAAGTAACTATGGCTACACCTTC; cdr3_aa: CASNKGDQSNYGYTF; d_call: .; v_call: TRBV6-6; j_call: TRBJ1-2; clone_size: many
cdr3_nt: TGTGCCAGCAGCGGGACAGGGGACACTGAAGCTTTCTTT; cdr3_aa: CASSGTGDTEAFF; d_call: TRBD1; v_call: TRBV12-3/TRBV12-4; j_call: TRBJ1-1; clone_size: .
cdr3_nt: TGCAGTGCGTACGTCCGGGCTGAAGCTTTCTTT; cdr3_aa: CSAYVRAEAFF; d_call: .; v_call: TRBV20-1; j_call: TRBJ1-1; clone_size: .
cdr3_nt: TGCAGTGCTAGAGCCCATGGGGGGGGCTCCTTGAGCACTGAAGCTTTCTTT; cdr3_aa: CSARAHGGGSLSTEAFF; d_call: .; v_call: TRBV20-1; j_call: TRBJ1-1; clone_size: .
cdr3_nt: TGTGCCAGCAGTGGTGGGGGATTTAATTCACCCCTCCACTTT; cdr3_aa: CASSGGGFNSPLHF; d_call: .; v_call: TRBV7-9; j_call: TRBJ1-6; clone_size: many
cdr3_nt: TGCAGTGCTAGCCAGGGGAGCTCTGGGGCCAACGTCCTGACTTTC; cdr3_aa: CSASQGSSGANVLTF; d_call: .; v_call: TRBV20-1; j_call: TRBJ2-6; clone_size: .
cdr3_nt: TGCAGTGCTATGATTAGCTTCGCAGGGGGCCTCCGTAACACCGGGGAGCTGTTTTTT; cdr3_aa: CSAMISFAGGLRNTGELFF; d_call: TRBD1; v_call: TRBV20-1; j_call: TRBJ2-2; clone_size: few
cdr3_nt: TGCGCCAGCCTTGACAGGGGCGGGAACGAGCAGTACTTC; cdr3_aa: CASLDRGGNEQYF; d_call: TRBD1; v_call: TRBV10-1; j_call: TRBJ2-7; clone_size: .
cdr3_nt: TGTGCCAGCAGTCCGACAGGGACACAGCCCCAGCATTTT; cdr3_aa: CASSPTGTQPQHF; d_call: TRBD1; v_call: TRBV6-2/TRBV6-3; j_call: TRBJ1-5; clone_size: .
cdr3_nt: TGTGCCAGTAGTGTTAGGGTTTTTCAGCCCCAGCATTTT; cdr3_aa: CASSVRVFQPQHF; d_call: .; v_call: TRBV19; j_call: TRBJ1-5; clone_size: few
cdr3_nt: TGTGCCAGCATCCAAGCGGGGGGCAGTGAGCAGTTCTTC; cdr3_aa: CASIQAGGSEQFF; d_call: TRBD2; v_call: TRBV2; j_call: TRBJ2-1; clone_size: .
cdr3_nt: TGTGCCAGCAGCCCCCGATGGAGCAATACGCAGTATTTT; cdr3_aa: CASSPRWSNTQYF; d_call: .; v_call: TRBV11-1; j_call: TRBJ2-3; clone_size: .
cdr3_nt: TGTGCCAGCAGTTACCTGGGGGGCGAGCAGTTCTTC; cdr3_aa: CASSYLGGEQFF; d_call: .; v_call: TRBV6-2/TRBV6-3; j_call: TRBJ2-1; clone_size: .
cdr3_nt: TGTGCCAGCAGCTTAGCTAGCGGGGACTCCTACGAGCAGTACTTC; cdr3_aa: CASSLASGDSYEQYF; d_call: TRBD2; v_call: TRBV7-2; j_call: TRBJ2-7; clone_size: many
cdr3_nt: TGTGCCAGCAGTTACCGAGCGGGGGGCCCACCCGGGGAGCTGTTTTTT; cdr3_aa: CASSYRAGGPPGELFF; d_call: TRBD2; v_call: TRBV6-2/TRBV6-3; j_call: TRBJ2-2; clone_size: few
cdr3_nt: TGTGCCAGCATATGGACGGTGAGCTCTGGGGCCAACGTCCTGACTTTC; cdr3_aa: CASIWTVSSGANVLTF; d_call: .; v_call: TRBV7-2; j_call: TRBJ2-6; clone_size: .
cdr3_nt: TGTGCCAGCAGCCCAATGCCGGGACAGGGGGAGCAGTTCTTC; cdr3_aa: CASSPMPGQGEQFF; d_call: TRBD1; v_call: TRBV7-2; j_call: TRBJ2-1; clone_size: .
cdr3_nt: TGTGCCAGCAGGCTACAGGGGTTTGTCACAGATACGCAGTATTTT; cdr3_aa: CASRLQGFVTDTQYF; d_call: TRBD1; v_call: TRBV6-5; j_call: TRBJ2-3; clone_size: .
cdr3_nt: TGTGCCAGCACCGTGGACACGGTCAATCAGCCCCAGCATTTT; cdr3_aa: CASTVDTVNQPQHF; d_call: .; v_call: TRBV2; j_call: TRBJ1-5; clone_size: .
cdr3_nt: TGTGCCAGCAACCGGGACAGGGGGCGGAATGAGCAGTTCTTC; cdr3_aa: CASNRDRGRNEQFF; d_call: TRBD1; v_call: TRBV7-2; j_call: TRBJ2-1; clone_size: few
cdr3_nt: TGTGCCAGCAGCCTAAGACTAGCGGGGGGGCTTGGTGAGCAGTTCTTC; cdr3_aa: CASSLRLAGGLGEQFF; d_call: TRBD2; v_call: TRBV7-9; j_call: TRBJ2-1; clone_size: .
cdr3_nt: TGCGCCAGCAGCCAAAGCCCGATGACAGGGGACATTCAGCCCCAGCATTTT; cdr3_aa: CASSQSPMTGDIQPQHF; d_call: TRBD1; v_call: TRBV4-3; j_call: TRBJ1-5; clone_size: .
cdr3_nt: TGTGCCAGCAGCCTCGAGGTGGGTCAGTTTGTGACCCAGTACTTC; cdr3_aa: CASSLEVGQFVTQYF; d_call: .; v_call: TRBV7-2; j_call: TRBJ2-5; clone_size: few
cdr3_nt: TGTGCCAGCAGTTTACGGGACAGGGCCACTGTGCAGTACTTC; cdr3_aa: CASSLRDRATVQYF; d_call: TRBD1; v_call: TRBV12-3/TRBV12-4; j_call: TRBJ2-7; clone_size: .
cdr3_nt: TGTGCCAGTGGGCCTTTCCTAGCCAAAAACATTCAGTACTTC; cdr3_aa: CASGPFLAKNIQYF; d_call: .; v_call: TRBV9; j_call: TRBJ2-4; clone_size: many
cdr3_nt: TGCGCCAGCAGCCGTACAGGGGAAGAAGATTACTATGGCTACACCTTC; cdr3_aa: CASSRTGEEDYYGYTF; d_call: TRBD1; v_call: TRBV5-1; j_call: TRBJ1-2; clone_size: few
cdr3_nt: TGCGCCAGCAGCTTGGCCAGTCTAGGGGCGACGACCCAGTACTTC; cdr3_aa: CASSLASLGATTQYF; d_call: .; v_call: TRBV5-1; j_call: TRBJ2-5; clone_size: many
cdr3_nt: TGTGCCAGCAGTAGCCCCTTAGGAGAGACCCAGTACTTC; cdr3_aa: CASSSPLGETQYF; d_call: .; v_call: TRBV2; j_call: TRBJ2-5; clone_size: few
cdr3_nt: TGTGCCAGCAGGCGACGGGCCACAGATACGCAGTATTTT; cdr3_aa: CASRRRATDTQYF; d_call: .; v_call: TRBV27; j_call: TRBJ2-3; clone_size: .
cdr3_nt: TGTGCCAGCAGCCGTGGACAGGCCAATCAGCCCCAGCATTTT; cdr3_aa: CASSRGQANQPQHF; d_call: TRBD1; v_call: TRBV3-1; j_call: TRBJ1-5; clone_size: .